The subject of this entry is one TCR beta chain. Its antigen is still unknown. Donors ranged from about 6 to 90 years old and were healthy Caucasians in Russia. V was cut by 7 bases and J by 6 bases, with 15 bases left in between. This CDR3 contains 13 residues. CDR1 is SQVTM, CDR2 ANQGSEA, per germline. This specimen belongs to a study of blood T cells in healthy people across ages. Study summary: Every two T cells gave about one barcoded beta molecule via template switching.

Study results and limitations: Aged donors had fewer naive CD4+ cells and lower diversity than long-lived donors. TCR beta diversity tracked closely with naive T cell percentage.

Through a sample-barcoded 5' primer and a J-beta primer mix, a second PCR was run for roughly 6 to 12 cycles. TCRdb passed the 5' RACE reads through MiXCR, listing each CDR3 protein once. The sample has around 700,000 distinct CDR3 sequences, roughly 25% seen once; the top ten hold 9.4%. These data were likewise used in another study, on T cells of mothers and their children.

Sequences were obtained from blood. The sequence derives from a boy younger than 18 in good health. The chain combines TRBV29-1 with TRBJ2-2; D could derive from TRBD1 or TRBD2 (5 bases each). This chain's CDR3 is CSGGSQGPGELFF. The CDR3 DNA reads as TGCAGCGGAGGGTCTCAGGGTCCCGGGGAGCTGTTTTTT.